This passage covers 10 T cell receptor beta chains from one sample sequenced in a study of shared clonotypes between healthy human individuals. Using immunoSEQ multiplex PCR, the repertoire was profiled, and TCRdb retains in-frame clones only, with some absent. The sample gives around 2,000,000 clones, approximately 94% of which show up once; about 1.5% is in the top ten. As defined, naive CD8 cells were CD45RO-negative and positively selected for CCR7, with terminally differentiated effector memory CD45RA+ cells excluded. Material for sequencing was naive CD8+ T cells from PBMCs. Receptors originate from a young man in good health. Some clones in this sample may be carry-over from other donors' samples.

This chain joins TRBV5-6 and TRBJ2-7, with 8 positions matching TRBD2. Unmatched junction bases numbered 4, after V lost 4 bases and J lost 4 bases. Germline CDR1 is SGHDT and CDR2 is YYEEEE. The CDR3 has 13 amino acids. This CDR3 is CASSGGRRYEQYF. Written as DNA, the CDR3 is TGTGCCAGCAGCGGCGGGAGGAGGTACGAGCAGTACTTC.

The chain couples TRBV29-1 to TRBJ2-7; the D call may be TRBD1 or TRBD2 (7 bases each). The V and J ends lost 7 bases and 5 bases respectively, with 24 bases between them. The length of the CDR3 is 15 residues. Germline V gene sequence: CDR1 SQVTM, CDR2 ANQGSEA. CDR3 in amino acids: CSALGGGFGHDEQYF. As DNA, the CDR3 is TGCAGCGCCCTGGGAGGGGGCTTTGGTCACGACGAGCAGTACTTC.

The chain carries TRBV27 and TRBJ2-3; 8 bases map to TRBD2. The CDR3 contains 14 residues. Germline CDR1 MNHEY, CDR2 SMNVEV (reference sequence). V lost 6 bases to trimming and J lost 10 bases; unmatched junction nucleotides: 12. This chain's CDR3 is CASSPPGGPRPQYF. The CDR3, as DNA: TGTGCCAGCAGCCCGCCGGGAGGGCCGCGTCCGCAGTATTTT.

V and J are TRBV28 and TRBJ1-2; D remains ambiguous. Trimming took 3 bases from V and 11 from J, leaving 13 bases between them. The CDR3 consists of 12 residues. Germline V lookup: CDR1 MDHEN, CDR2 SYDVKM. DNA of the CDR3: TGTGCCAGCAGTTTGAGGTTTGGTGGGTACACCTTC. Translated: CASSLRFGGYTF.

This chain connects TRBV14 to TRBJ2-1; a weak D match, TRBD2 (6 bases). Trimming took off 4 bases at V and 6 bases at J, with 10 bases between the two ends. The germline gives CDR1 SGHDN, CDR2 FVKESK. The CDR3 length is 13 residues. The CDR3, as DNA: TGTGCCAGCAGCCTGGGACTCATCAATGAGCAGTTCTTC. Translated, it gives CASSLGLINEQFF.

The chain employs TRBV4-1 and TRBJ2-7; 11 nucleotides match TRBD2. Germline CDR1 reads MGHRA; CDR2 reads YSYEKL. The CDR3 loop spans 14 amino acids. V trimming: 1 base; J trimming: 6 bases; junction bases outside the gene matches: 2. The CDR3 DNA follows: TGCGCCAGCAGCCAAGGACTAGCGGGGATCGAGCAGTACTTC. It specifies CASSQGLAGIEQYF.

The V call is TRBV10-3, the J call TRBJ2-7; 10 nucleotides agree with TRBD2. J was trimmed by 2 bases and V by 3 bases; bases with no gene match: 10. This CDR3 region has 17 residues. Germline CDR1 reads ENHRY; CDR2 reads SYGVKD. The CDR3 DNA reads as TGTGCCATCAGTGATGTTCTAGCGGGAGTCCCTACCTACGAGCAGTACTTC. Protein product: CAISDVLAGVPTYEQYF.

The chain joins TRBV28 to TRBJ2-7; 8 nucleotides align to TRBD1. There are 15 residues in the CDR3. Germline V gene data show CDR1 as MDHEN and CDR2 as SYDVKM. With 3 bases clipped from V and 5 bases from J, the junction kept 9 bases outside the gene matches. Here the CDR3 DNA reads TGTGCCAGCAGTTTCGGGTTGCAGGGGGCCCACGAGCAGTACTTC. Protein sequence: CASSFGLQGAHEQYF.

The chain couples TRBV7-9 to TRBJ2-2, with 7 nucleotides matching TRBD2. This CDR3 spans 16 amino acids. Unmatched junction bases numbered 4, after V lost 3 bases and J lost 0 bases. CDR1 and CDR2 from the germline V gene are SEHNR and FQNEAQ (reference sequence). CDR3 loop: CASSFGGRANTGELFF. The CDR3 coding sequence is TGTGCCAGCAGCTTTGGTGGGAGGGCGAACACCGGGGAGCTGTTTTTT.

This chain uses TRBV30 with TRBJ1-5; D possibly corresponds to TRBD1 (5 bases). CDR1 GTSNPN and CDR2 SVGIG come from the germline V gene (reference sequence). V was pared by 4 bases and J by 5 bases, with 15 bases between. CDR3 length: 14 amino acids. Written as DNA, the CDR3 is TGTGCCTGGAAGCGCCCAGGGACTTATCAGCCCCAGCATTTT. It is translated as CAWKRPGTYQPQHF.